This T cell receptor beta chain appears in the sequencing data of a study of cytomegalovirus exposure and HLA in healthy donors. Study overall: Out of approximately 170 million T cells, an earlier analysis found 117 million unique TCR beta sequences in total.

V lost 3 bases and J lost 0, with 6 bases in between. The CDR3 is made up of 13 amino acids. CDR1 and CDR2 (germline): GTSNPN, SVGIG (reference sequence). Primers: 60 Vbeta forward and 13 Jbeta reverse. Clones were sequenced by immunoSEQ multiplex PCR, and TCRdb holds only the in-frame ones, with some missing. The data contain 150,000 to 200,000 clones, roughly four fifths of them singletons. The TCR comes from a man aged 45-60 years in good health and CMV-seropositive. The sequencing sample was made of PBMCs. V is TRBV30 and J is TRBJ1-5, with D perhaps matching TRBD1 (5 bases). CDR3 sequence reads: CAWRDSSNQPQHF. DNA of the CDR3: TGTGCCTGGAGAGACAGTAGCAATCAGCCCCAGCATTTT.